A single sample gave rise to the 32 T cell receptor beta chains below, sequenced in a study of T-cell reconstitution after alpha-beta-depleted transplantation in children. Library preparation (for TCRbeta) was performed with unique molecular identifiers. TCRdb reprocessed the PCR reads with MiXCR, giving one entry per CDR3 protein. The sample contains around 100,000 distinct CDR3 sequences, approximately 8% of which appear only once. The input for sequencing was PBMCs, taken before TCRalphabeta/CD19-depleted stem cell transplant. The source is a boy between 2 and 10 years old with acute lymphoblastic leukemia, due to receive a stem cell transplant.

The chain has TRBV7-9 and TRBJ1-1; 7 bases are shared with TRBD1. The germline gives CDR1 SEHNR, CDR2 FQNEAQ (reference sequence). The CDR3 covers 12 residues. The V segment lost 5 bases and the J segment 6 bases; nucleotides outside the gene matches: 3. For the CDR3, the DNA is TGTGCCAGCAGCACCCAGGGGGCTGAAGCTTTCTTT. Translation: CASSTQGAEAFF.

This clonotype was seen at least ten times. The chain recombines TRBV24-1 with TRBJ2-3; either TRBD1 or TRBD2 may fit D (5 bases each). Trimming shortened V by 10 bases and J by 2 bases, and 9 bases separated the two germline ends. Germline V lookup: CDR1 KGHDR, CDR2 SFDVKD. This CDR3 is built from 12 residues. The CDR3 spells CATRDATDTQYF. In DNA, the CDR3 is TGTGCCACGAGGGACGCCACAGATACGCAGTATTTT.

The V call is TRBV20-1, the J call TRBJ2-1, with TRBD2 matching 10 bases. Trimming removed 4 bases from V and 8 bases from J; junction bases left unmatched: 5. Germline V lookup: CDR1 DFQATT, CDR2 SNEGSKA (reference sequence). The CDR3 consists of 13 residues. This CDR3 reads CSANSGGRDEQFF. As DNA, the CDR3 is TGCAGTGCTAATAGCGGGGGGCGGGATGAGCAGTTCTTC.

The table lists this clonotype with a few counts. The CDR3 region is CSAPRGGTTGTQYF. CDR3 DNA: TGCAGTGCCCCCCGGGGGGGGACCACTGGTACGCAGTATTTT. V and J are TRBV20-1 and TRBJ2-3, with 8 bases lining up with TRBD2. V trimming: 6 bases; J trimming: 8 bases; junction bases outside the gene matches: 13. Per the germline V gene, CDR1 is DFQATT and CDR2 is SNEGSKA (reference sequence). This CDR3 contains 14 residues.

A word on this clonotype: A single base separates this from a much larger clone, so it may be a read error. The J gene is TRBJ2-7, the V gene TRBV7-9, with D possibly matching TRBD1 (5 bases). Looked up from germline, CDR1 is SEHNR and CDR2 is FQNEAQ (reference sequence). Trimming left V 7 bases short and J 5 bases short, with 15 bases between. The CDR3 totals 13 residues. The CDR3 is CASTGHGIDEQYF. The CDR3 DNA reads TGTGCCAGCACAGGACATGGGATCGACGAGCAGTACTTC.

The gene calls are TRBV5-1 and TRBJ1-2, with D tentatively TRBD1 (6 bases). CDR1 and CDR2 from the germline V gene are SGHRS and YFSETQ. The ends were cut back, 1 base at V and 6 bases at J, with 7 bases in the middle. The CDR3 is 12 residues long. CDR3 protein: CASSLSGDGYTF. Here the CDR3 DNA reads TGCGCCAGCAGCTTGTCAGGGGATGGCTACACCTTC.

The CDR3 region has the DNA TGCAGCGTTGGAGGACAGGCCTCCGAGCAGTACTTC. Protein sequence: CSVGGQASEQYF. V and J are TRBV29-1 and TRBJ2-7; TRBD1 agrees at 7 bases. V shed 4 bases and J 6 bases; nucleotides not matched to a gene: 6. This CDR3 region has 12 residues. CDR1 is SQVTM and CDR2 is ANQGSEA in the germline V gene.

V gene TRBV7-9 combines with J gene TRBJ2-5, with TRBD2 as a possible D gene (5 bases). The germline CDR1 and CDR2 sequences are SEHNR and FQNEAQ (reference sequence). With 4 bases removed from V and 2 bases from J, the gap between germline ends came to 14 bases. The CDR3 runs to 15 residues. The CDR3 DNA is TGTGCCAGCAGCTCCGTACAAGGAGGTCAAGAGACCCAGTACTTC. Translation gives CASSSVQGGQETQYF.

This clonotype was counted ten times or more. This chain uses TRBV5-1 with TRBJ2-5; a possible D gene is TRBD2 (5 bases). Germline assignment: CDR1 SGHRS and CDR2 YFSETQ. V dropped 0 bases and J dropped 0 bases, with 9 bases sitting between them. There are 15 residues in the CDR3. The DNA of the CDR3 is TGCGCCAGCAGCTTGGTCCCCGGGGACCAAGAGACCCAGTACTTC. It is translated as CASSLVPGDQETQYF.

This chain links TRBV3-1 with TRBJ2-1; D uncertain. V was clipped by 0 bases and J by 7 bases, with 10 bases between them. The germline CDR1 and CDR2 sequences are LGHDT and YNNKEL (reference sequence). The CDR3 has 14 amino acids. The DNA for the CDR3 is TGTGCCAGCAGCCAAGATCATCGCTTTAATGAGCAGTTCTTC. Its protein is CASSQDHRFNEQFF.

This clonotype was recorded many times. The rearrangement joins TRBV20-1 to TRBJ1-4; D is perhaps TRBD1 (5 bases). CDR1 and CDR2 from the germline V gene are DFQATT and SNEGSKA (reference sequence). The CDR3 runs to 15 residues. The V gene lost 0 bases and the J gene lost 8 bases, with 16 bases spanning the gap. Here the CDR3 reads CSARDSTVQGEKLFF. In nucleotides, the CDR3 is TGCAGTGCTAGAGATTCGACAGTCCAGGGCGAAAAACTGTTTTTT.

This clonotype has a count of ten or more. The chain has TRBV11-2 and TRBJ2-5, with D tentatively TRBD1 (6 bases). Germline CDR1 is SGHAT and CDR2 is FQNNGV. V gave up 5 bases and J gave up 5 bases, with 18 bases separating them. The CDR3 is 15 amino acids. The CDR3 reads CASSISGTPRETQYF. The CDR3 DNA sequence: TGTGCCAGCAGCATCTCCGGGACACCCAGGGAGACCCAGTACTTC.

As to this clonotype: Since a much larger clone is just one base distant, this may be a read error. V usage is TRBV5-1 and J usage is TRBJ1-1; possibly TRBD1 for D (5 bases). CDR3 length: 13 amino acids. V lost 7 bases to trimming and J lost 0 bases, with 10 bases between them. The germline V gene has CDR1 SGHRS and CDR2 YFSETQ. The CDR3 DNA follows: TGCGCCAGCGGCCCGACAGTGAACACTGAAGCTTTCTTT. It codes for CASGPTVNTEAFF.

This clonotype was observed at least ten times. This chain joins TRBV10-3 and TRBJ2-2; TRBD1 or TRBD2 may be the D gene (6 bases each). Germline loops: CDR1 ENHRY, CDR2 SYGVKD. CDR3 size: 14 residues. V dropped 10 bases and J dropped 3 bases, with 15 bases sitting between them. The CDR3: CATRRGLDTGELFF. CDR3 coding DNA: TGTGCCACTCGACGGGGGCTGGACACCGGGGAGCTGTTTTTT.

V is TRBV20-1 and J is TRBJ1-1; unclear D gene. This CDR3 has 13 residues. Trimming shortened V by 3 bases and J by 0 bases, and 8 bases separated the two germline ends. Germline V gene data show CDR1 as DFQATT and CDR2 as SNEGSKA (reference sequence). CDR3 sequence reads: CSASSSMNTEAFF. As DNA, the CDR3 is TGCAGTGCTAGCAGTTCGATGAACACTGAAGCTTTCTTT.

J is TRBJ1-1 and V is TRBV7-2; D is ambiguous. The ends were cut back, 0 bases at V and 2 bases at J, with 10 bases in the middle. This CDR3 comprises 15 residues. Germline lookup yields CDR1 SGHTA and CDR2 FQGNSA. CDR3 nucleotide sequence: TGTGCCAGCAGCTTAGCGGCACAAGCCAACACTGAAGCTTTCTTT. It encodes CASSLAAQANTEAFF. The full variable domain, its missing parts supplied by reference TRBV7-2 and TRBJ1-1, is GAGVSQSPSNKVTEKGKDVELRCDPISGHTALYWYRQSLGQGLEFLIYFQGNSAPDKSGLPSDRFSAERTGGSVSTLTIQRTQQEDSAVYLCASSLAAQANTEAFFGQGTRLTVV.

This clonotype was observed a few times. The chain combines TRBV5-1 with TRBJ2-7; D is perhaps TRBD1 or TRBD2 (5 bases each). The CDR3 runs 13 residues. Germline assignment: CDR1 SGHRS and CDR2 YFSETQ. Deletions cut 5 bases from V and 2 bases from J, with 11 bases between. CDR3 loop: CASREGLTYEQYF. As DNA, the CDR3 is TGCGCCAGCAGAGAGGGGCTCACCTACGAGCAGTACTTC.

This clonotype was seen ten or more times. The chain links TRBV10-3 to TRBJ2-3; 9 bases agree with TRBD2. Looked up from germline, CDR1 is ENHRY and CDR2 is SYGVKD. J lost 1 base, V lost 3 bases, and 8 bases had no gene match. The CDR3 covers 17 residues. The chain's CDR3 is CAISEPTGLAGTDTQYF. DNA for the CDR3: TGTGCCATCAGTGAACCGACGGGACTAGCAGGCACAGATACGCAGTATTTT.

This clonotype was detected many times. CDR3 sequence reads: CSVGTGRREQYF. The CDR3 coding sequence is TGCAGCGTTGGGACAGGGAGGCGCGAGCAGTACTTC. The V and J genes are TRBV29-1 and TRBJ2-7, with 8 bases lining up with TRBD1. This CDR3 spans 12 amino acids. The V segment lost 4 bases and the J segment 6 bases; nucleotides outside the gene matches: 5. In germline, CDR1 is SQVTM, CDR2 ANQGSEA.

Many counts were recorded for this clonotype. V usage is TRBV5-6 and J usage is TRBJ1-6, with D uncertain. V lost 1 base, J lost 8 bases, and 19 bases lay in between. Germline CDR1 and CDR2: SGHDT and YYEEEE. The CDR3 runs 17 residues. CDR3 DNA: TGTGCCAGCAGCTTGAGGGTCTCCTCCCTGAAGCATTCACCCCTCCACTTT. It specifies CASSLRVSSLKHSPLHF.

This clonotype was found a few times. The chain uses TRBV20-1 and TRBJ1-2; possibly TRBD1 for D (5 bases). The germline V gene has CDR1 DFQATT and CDR2 SNEGSKA (reference sequence). Trimming removed 3 bases at V and 4 bases at J, with 18 bases between. The CDR3 is made up of 15 amino acids. CDR3 protein: CSARSGRRHTYGYTF. For the CDR3, the DNA is TGCAGTGCTAGGTCGGGACGGAGGCATACCTATGGCTACACCTTC.

This chain joins TRBV11-1 and TRBJ2-1; 10 nucleotides match TRBD2. V lost 4 bases, J lost 9 bases, and 18 bases stayed unmatched. The CDR3 has 18 amino acids. Germline CDR1 and CDR2: SGHAT and FQDESV (reference sequence). The CDR3 DNA follows: TGTGCCAGCAGCTCGACAACCCGGGCTAGCGGGAGTATAGGTGAGCAGTTCTTC. This gives the protein CASSSTTRASGSIGEQFF.

The chain carries TRBV18 and TRBJ1-6; a weak D match, TRBD1 (6 bases). This CDR3 contains 16 residues. V was clipped by 2 bases and J by 6 bases, with 14 bases between them. From germline, CDR1 is KGHSH and CDR2 LQKENI. The CDR3 nucleotides are TGTGCCAGCTCACCAGGGCCGGGGGCTCTTAATTCACCCCTCCACTTT. It translates to CASSPGPGALNSPLHF.

The genes are TRBV20-1 and TRBJ1-1; D is uncertain. Trimming took 7 bases from V and 7 from J, leaving 22 bases between them. The CDR3 consists of 14 residues. Germline V gives CDR1 DFQATT, CDR2 SNEGSKA (reference sequence). CDR3 sequence reads: CSGSEVPEYVEAFF. DNA for the CDR3: TGCAGTGGGTCCGAGGTCCCTGAATATGTTGAAGCTTTCTTT.

This clonotype has only one observation. This sequence joins TRBV27 and TRBJ2-7, with D perhaps TRBD2 (5 bases). Per germline, CDR1 MNHEY and CDR2 SMNVEV (reference sequence). The CDR3 loop spans 15 amino acids. V was pared by 6 bases and J by 1 base, with 16 bases between. In nucleotides, the CDR3 is TGTGCCAGCAGCCAATCCCTGGCGGGTTCCTACGAGCAGTACTTC. Protein sequence: CASSQSLAGSYEQYF.

This clonotype was observed at least ten times. The chain couples TRBV4-3 to TRBJ2-3; D not resolved. This CDR3 region has 13 residues. Germline CDR1 reads LGHNA; CDR2 reads YSLEER. Trimming pared 0 bases from V and 1 base from J, leaving 2 bases between. CDR3 in amino acids: CASSQERTDTQYF. CDR3 nucleotide sequence: TGCGCCAGCAGCCAAGAACGCACAGATACGCAGTATTTT.

This clonotype was picked up a small number of times. The rearrangement uses TRBV7-2 and TRBJ2-7, with D possibly matching TRBD1 (6 bases). Per germline, CDR1 SGHTA and CDR2 FQGNSA. This CDR3 spans 17 amino acids. With 6 bases removed from V and 7 bases from J, the gap between germline ends came to 28 bases. Here the CDR3 reads CASSTTGYGGVAREQYF. The CDR3, as DNA: TGTGCCAGCAGTACTACAGGGTATGGTGGTGTTGCGCGGGAGCAGTACTTC.

This clonotype showed up many times. V usage is TRBV13 and J usage is TRBJ2-1; TRBD2 agrees at 7 bases. V trimming: 5 bases; J trimming: 0 bases; junction bases outside the gene matches: 4. This CDR3 contains 15 residues. From germline, CDR1 is PRHDT and CDR2 FYEKMQ (reference sequence). The CDR3 DNA reads TGTGCCAGCAGCGACCGGACTAGCTCCTACAATGAGCAGTTCTTC. Translated, it gives CASSDRTSSYNEQFF.

This clonotype was detected only a few times. This chain links TRBV20-1 with TRBJ2-3; a possible D gene is TRBD2 (6 bases). V was pared by 3 bases and J by 8 bases, with 15 bases between. Germline V CDR1 and CDR2: DFQATT, SNEGSKA (reference sequence). This CDR3 has 13 residues. CDR3 sequence: CSASSEGTGTQYF. In DNA form, the CDR3 reads TGCAGTGCTAGCTCGGAGGGGACGGGTACGCAGTATTTT.

This clonotype has more than one count but fewer than ten. The V and J genes are TRBV18 and TRBJ2-5, with D possibly matching TRBD1 (6 bases). There are 15 residues in the CDR3. Germline lookup yields CDR1 KGHSH and CDR2 LQKENI. Trimming shortened V by 4 bases and J by 5 bases, and 17 bases separated the two germline ends. Here the CDR3 DNA reads TGTGCCAGCTCACGAGTCTCGGACAGTGGGGAGACCCAGTACTTC. Its translation is CASSRVSDSGETQYF.

This clonotype was counted only a few times. The chain carries TRBV2 and TRBJ2-5; maybe TRBD1 (7 bases). The CDR3 is 14 residues long. Germline CDR1 reads SNHLY; CDR2 reads FYNNEI. V was pared by 5 bases and J by 4 bases, with 14 bases between. The CDR3 is CASSNRQGGETQYF. The CDR3 DNA follows: TGTGCCAGCAGTAACCGCCAGGGGGGAGAGACCCAGTACTTC.

J is TRBJ2-3 and V is TRBV5-1; TRBD1 might be the D (6 bases). The germline V gene has CDR1 SGHRS and CDR2 YFSETQ. CDR3 size: 14 residues. The germline V and J ends were trimmed by 7 bases and 1 base, with 13 bases remaining between them. CDR3 coding DNA: TGCGCCAGCCAGACAGGAACTCGCACAGATACGCAGTATTTT. Its protein product is CASQTGTRTDTQYF.